A selection of T cell receptor beta chains follows, all from one sample in a study of shared clonotypes between healthy human individuals. The data were produced by immunoSEQ multiplex PCR, yet TCRdb's version contains in-frame clones alone and is incomplete. In the table there are about 590,000 clones, over 95% of which are singletons. The material sequenced was naive CD8+ T cells sorted from blood. All receptors come from a woman aged 25 to 39 in good health. Both conserved end residues are part of each CDR3. Each record gives: V gene, D gene, clone size, J gene, CDR3 protein, CDR3 DNA. The D gene is left open where the match is weak. The listing skips clone size in some rows; elsewhere it reads once, few, many or a size class.

>TRBV19|TRBD1|once|TRBJ1-1
CASSGTGLMNTEAFF
TGTGCCAGTAGTGGGACAGGCCTAATGAACACTGAAGCTTTCTTT
>TRBV27|TRBD2|-|TRBJ2-3
CASSFRTSGTDTQYF
TGTGCCAGCAGTTTCCGGACTAGTGGAACAGATACGCAGTATTTT
>TRBV19|-|-|TRBJ1-2
CASSDYRESNYGYTF
TGTGCCAGTAGTGACTACAGAGAATCGAACTATGGCTACACCTTC
>TRBV4-1|TRBD2|-|TRBJ2-1
CASSQDRGSGRNQFF
TGCGCCAGCAGCCAAGATCGGGGTAGCGGGAGAAACCAGTTCTTC
>TRBV15|TRBD2|-|TRBJ2-7
CATSRDWGLAASYEQYF
TGTGCCACCAGCAGAGATTGGGGACTAGCGGCTTCCTACGAGCAGTACTTC
>TRBV7-2|-|-|TRBJ1-2
CASSTPTTENYGYTF
TGTGCCAGCAGCACGCCTACGACAGAAAACTATGGCTACACCTTC
>TRBV29-1|TRBD1|-|TRBJ2-4
CSVRQGAENIQYF
TGCAGCGTCAGACAGGGGGCAGAGAACATTCAGTACTTC
>TRBV5-6|-|-|TRBJ1-1
CASSMGGVPEAFF
TGTGCCAGCAGCATGGGAGGTGTCCCTGAAGCTTTCTTT
>TRBV16|-|-|TRBJ1-1
CASSQSGGTEAFF
TGTGCCAGCAGCCAATCGGGGGGTACTGAAGCTTTCTTT
>TRBV29-1|TRBD2|-|TRBJ2-3
CSVKSTSGNADTQYF
TGCAGCGTTAAATCGACTAGCGGGAACGCAGATACGCAGTATTTT
>TRBV11-2|TRBD1|-|TRBJ1-2
CASSLGGTGEGYTF
TGTGCCAGCAGCTTAGGCGGGACAGGGGAAGGCTACACCTTC
>TRBV5-4|-|-|TRBJ2-7
CASSDLAEQYF
TGTGCCAGCAGTGATTTAGCCGAGCAGTACTTC
>TRBV6-1|TRBD2|-|TRBJ2-5
CASSEFLAGVSAETQYF
TGTGCCAGCAGTGAATTTCTAGCGGGAGTTAGCGCGGAGACCCAGTACTTC
>TRBV7-6|-|-|TRBJ2-1
CASSLGLASSSHNEQFF
TGTGCCAGCAGCTTAGGGCTAGCGTCAAGCTCCCACAATGAGCAGTTCTTC
>TRBV28|-|-|TRBJ2-2
CASSFGSNPGELFF
TGTGCCAGCAGTTTTGGGTCGAACCCCGGGGAGCTGTTTTTT
>TRBV6-5|-|-|TRBJ1-2
CASSYDGRVGYTF
TGTGCCAGCAGTTACGACGGGAGGGTTGGCTACACCTTC
>TRBV7-8|TRBD2|-|TRBJ2-1
CASSPHSGNTYNEQFF
TGTGCCAGCAGCCCCCATAGCGGGAATACCTACAATGAGCAGTTCTTC
>TRBV9|-|-|TRBJ1-1
CASTSGGEWENTEAFF
TGTGCCAGCACCAGTGGTGGGGAATGGGAGAACACTGAAGCTTTCTTT
>TRBV27|TRBD2|-|TRBJ2-7
CASSSGLAGVWYYEQYF
TGTGCCAGCAGTTCGGGACTAGCGGGAGTGTGGTACTACGAGCAGTACTTC
>TRBV6-5|-|-|TRBJ1-4
CASSYSGDEKLFF
TGTGCCAGCAGTTACTCTGGGGACGAAAAACTGTTTTTT
>TRBV6-5|-|-|TRBJ2-5
CASSHWTEQETQYF
TGTGCCAGCAGTCACTGGACAGAGCAAGAGACCCAGTACTTC
>TRBV7-9|-|-|TRBJ2-4
CASSLGPQLGIQYF
TGTGCCAGCAGCTTAGGCCCCCAGCTGGGCATTCAGTACTTC
>TRBV2|-|-|TRBJ1-1
CASSVAGLNTEAFF
TGTGCCAGCAGTGTGGCAGGTTTGAACACTGAAGCTTTCTTT
>TRBV19|-|-|TRBJ2-5
CASSIVYRVQETQYF
TGTGCCAGTAGTATAGTTTACAGGGTCCAAGAGACCCAGTACTTC
>TRBV7-9|-|-|TRBJ2-1
CASSSLSSYNEQFF
TGTGCCAGCAGCTCTCTGAGCTCCTACAATGAGCAGTTCTTC
>TRBV14|-|-|TRBJ2-7
CASSQKKRGTYHYEQYF
TGTGCCAGCAGCCAAAAAAAAAGGGGGACCTACCACTACGAGCAGTACTTC
>TRBV14|TRBD2|once|TRBJ2-1
CASSPLAGFYNEQFF
TGTGCCAGCAGCCCTCTAGCGGGTTTCTACAATGAGCAGTTCTTC
>TRBV7-2|-|-|TRBJ1-4
CASSSRGVTNEKLFF
TGTGCCAGCAGCTCGCGGGGGGTAACTAATGAAAAACTGTTTTTT
>TRBV2|-|-|TRBJ1-1
CASSSDTEQDGEAFF
TGTGCCAGCAGCTCCGACACGGAGCAGGACGGTGAAGCTTTCTTT
>TRBV9|-|-|TRBJ1-2
CASSPLLDYGYTF
TGTGCCAGCAGCCCCTTATTGGACTATGGCTACACCTTC
>TRBV7-6|-|-|TRBJ1-4
CASSLEARGTEKLFF
TGTGCCAGCAGCTTAGAAGCTCGAGGGACAGAAAAACTGTTTTTT
>TRBV27|-|-|TRBJ1-2
CASTTFDGRRGYTF
TGTGCCAGCACAACATTTGACGGGAGGCGAGGCTACACCTTC
>TRBV7-6|TRBD2|-|TRBJ2-2
CASSPLAGVGTGELFF
TGTGCCAGCAGCCCACTAGCGGGAGTCGGCACCGGGGAGCTGTTTTTT
>TRBV29-1|TRBD2|-|TRBJ2-1
CSVEGSGLAFSYNEQFF
TGCAGCGTTGAAGGGTCGGGACTAGCATTCTCCTACAATGAGCAGTTCTTC